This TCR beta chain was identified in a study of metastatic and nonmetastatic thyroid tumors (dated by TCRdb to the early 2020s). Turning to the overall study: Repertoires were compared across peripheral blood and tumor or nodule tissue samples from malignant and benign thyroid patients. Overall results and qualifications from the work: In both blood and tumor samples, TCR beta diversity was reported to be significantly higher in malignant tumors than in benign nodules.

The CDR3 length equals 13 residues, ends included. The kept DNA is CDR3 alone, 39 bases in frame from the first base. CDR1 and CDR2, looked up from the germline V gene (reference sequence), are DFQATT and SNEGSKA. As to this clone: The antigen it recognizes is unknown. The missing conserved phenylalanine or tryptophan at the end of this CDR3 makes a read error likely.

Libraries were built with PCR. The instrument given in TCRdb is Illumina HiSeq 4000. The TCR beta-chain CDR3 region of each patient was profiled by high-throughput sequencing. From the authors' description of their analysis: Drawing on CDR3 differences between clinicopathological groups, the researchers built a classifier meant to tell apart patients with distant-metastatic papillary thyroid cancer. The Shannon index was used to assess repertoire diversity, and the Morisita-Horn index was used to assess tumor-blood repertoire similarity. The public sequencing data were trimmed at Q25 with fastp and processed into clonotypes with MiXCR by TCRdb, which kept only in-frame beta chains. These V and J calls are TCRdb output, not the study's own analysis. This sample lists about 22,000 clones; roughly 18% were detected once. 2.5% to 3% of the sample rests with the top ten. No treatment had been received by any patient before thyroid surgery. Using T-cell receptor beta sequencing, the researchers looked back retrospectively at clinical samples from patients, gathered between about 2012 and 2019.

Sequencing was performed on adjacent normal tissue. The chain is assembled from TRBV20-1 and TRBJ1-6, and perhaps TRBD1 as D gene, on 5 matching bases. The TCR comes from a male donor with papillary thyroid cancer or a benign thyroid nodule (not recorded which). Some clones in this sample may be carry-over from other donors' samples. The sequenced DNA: TGCAGTGTTAGAGAGCAGGGAAATTCACCCCTCCACTCT. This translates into CSVREQGNSPLHS.